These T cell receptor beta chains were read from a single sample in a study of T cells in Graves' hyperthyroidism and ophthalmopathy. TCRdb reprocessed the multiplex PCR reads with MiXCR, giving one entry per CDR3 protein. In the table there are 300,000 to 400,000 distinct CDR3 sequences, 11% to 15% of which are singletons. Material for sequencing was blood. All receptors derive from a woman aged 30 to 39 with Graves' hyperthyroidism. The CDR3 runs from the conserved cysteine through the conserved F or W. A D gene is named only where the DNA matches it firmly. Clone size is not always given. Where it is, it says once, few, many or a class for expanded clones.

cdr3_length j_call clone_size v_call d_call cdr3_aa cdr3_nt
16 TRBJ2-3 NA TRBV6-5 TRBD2 CASSYLAGGLRDTQYF TGTGCCAGCAGTTACCTAGCGGGAGGGCTGAGGGATACGCAGTATTTT
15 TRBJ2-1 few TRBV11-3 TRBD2 CASSSSGIGGMVQFF TGTGCCAGCAGCTCCAGCGGGATAGGCGGTATGGTGCAGTTCTTC
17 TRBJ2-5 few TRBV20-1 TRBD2 CSASHGRAWGSQETQYF TGCAGTGCTAGTCACGGGAGGGCCTGGGGTTCCCAAGAGACCCAGTACTTC
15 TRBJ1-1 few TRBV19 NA CASSSGLGSATEAFF TGTGCCAGTAGTTCTGGGTTGGGGAGCGCCACTGAAGCTTTCTTT
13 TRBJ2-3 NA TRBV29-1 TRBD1 CSVLWDRPDTQYF TGCAGCGTTCTTTGGGACAGGCCAGATACGCAGTATTTT
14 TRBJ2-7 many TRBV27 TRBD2 CASSSAGTRSEQYF TGTGCCAGCAGTTCAGCCGGGACTAGATCCGAGCAGTACTTC
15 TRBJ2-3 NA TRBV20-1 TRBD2 CSAQRLAGDTDTQYF TGCAGTGCTCAGAGGCTAGCGGGAGATACAGATACGCAGTATTTT
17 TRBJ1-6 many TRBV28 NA CASSTIIVGHQSSPLHF TGTGCCAGCAGCACGATCATCGTTGGACATCAAAGTTCACCCCTCCACTTT
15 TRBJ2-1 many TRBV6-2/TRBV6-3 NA CASKIPGVSYNEQFF TGTGCCAGCAAGATCCCGGGGGTCTCCTACAATGAGCAGTTCTTC
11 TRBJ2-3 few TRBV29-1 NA CSVGSADTQYF TGCAGCGTGGGGAGCGCAGATACGCAGTATTTT
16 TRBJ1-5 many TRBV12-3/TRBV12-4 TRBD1 CASSPTGEVSNQPQHF TGTGCCAGCAGCCCGACAGGGGAAGTGAGCAATCAGCCCCAGCATTTT
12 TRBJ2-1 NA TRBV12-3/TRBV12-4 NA CASSHSGSEQFF TGTGCCAGCAGCCATAGTGGCTCTGAGCAGTTCTTC
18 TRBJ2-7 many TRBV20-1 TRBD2 CSASLGTSGRVSYYEQYF TGCAGTGCTTCCCTCGGGACTAGCGGGCGGGTGTCATACTACGAGCAGTACTTC
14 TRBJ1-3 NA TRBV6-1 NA CASSLPDSGNTIYF TGTGCCAGCAGCCTACCTGACTCTGGAAACACCATATATTTT
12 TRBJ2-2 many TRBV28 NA CASSLSVGELFF TGTGCCAGCAGTTTGTCGGTCGGGGAGCTGTTTTTT
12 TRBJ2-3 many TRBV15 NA CATSVGTDTQYF TGTGCCACCAGCGTAGGTACGGATACGCAGTATTTT
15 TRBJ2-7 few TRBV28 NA CASSFHRVVDYEQYF TGTGCCAGCAGTTTCCACAGGGTAGTGGACTACGAGCAGTACTTC
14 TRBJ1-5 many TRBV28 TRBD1 CASSLGQGVQPQHF TGTGCCAGCAGTTTAGGACAGGGAGTTCAGCCCCAGCATTTT
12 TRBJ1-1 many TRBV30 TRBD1 CAWSTGGPEAFF TGTGCCTGGTCTACAGGGGGCCCTGAAGCTTTCTTT
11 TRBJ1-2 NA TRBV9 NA CASSVNGGYTF TGTGCCAGCAGCGTAAATGGCGGCTACACCTTC
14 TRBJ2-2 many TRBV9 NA CASSGEPKTGELFF TGTGCCAGCAGTGGGGAGCCAAAGACCGGGGAGCTGTTTTTT
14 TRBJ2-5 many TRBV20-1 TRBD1 CSDKPGGSGETQYF TGCAGCGATAAGCCAGGGGGCTCGGGAGAGACCCAGTACTTC
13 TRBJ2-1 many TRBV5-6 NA CASSLLEGGEQFF TGTGCCAGCAGCTTGTTGGAGGGAGGTGAGCAGTTCTTC
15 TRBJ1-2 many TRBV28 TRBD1 CASSPPTGVGNGYTF TGTGCCAGCAGTCCACCAACAGGGGTAGGGAATGGCTACACCTTC
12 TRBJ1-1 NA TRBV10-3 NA CAISEAENEAFF TGTGCCATCAGTGAGGCTGAGAATGAAGCTTTCTTT
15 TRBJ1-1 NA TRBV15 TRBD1 CATSRETGAKAEAFF TGTGCCACCAGCCGAGAGACAGGGGCTAAAGCTGAAGCTTTCTTT
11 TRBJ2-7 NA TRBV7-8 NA CASSLGNEQYF TGTGCCAGCAGCTTGGGGAACGAGCAGTACTTC
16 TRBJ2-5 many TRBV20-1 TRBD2 CSARDGTSGNQETQYF TGCAGTGCTAGAGACGGGACTAGCGGAAACCAAGAGACCCAGTACTTC
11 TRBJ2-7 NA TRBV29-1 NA CSVVSPGEQYF TGCAGCGTTGTCAGCCCGGGCGAGCAGTACTTC
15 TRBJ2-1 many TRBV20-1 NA CSASYQDPGYNEQFF TGCAGTGCTAGCTATCAAGACCCCGGCTACAATGAGCAGTTCTTC
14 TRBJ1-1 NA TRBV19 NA CASRGINMNTEAFF TGTGCCAGTAGGGGCATCAACATGAACACTGAAGCTTTCTTT
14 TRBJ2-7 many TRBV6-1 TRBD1 CASSNQGADYEQYF TGTGCCAGCAGTAACCAGGGGGCAGACTACGAGCAGTACTTC
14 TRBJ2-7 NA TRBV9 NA CASSGGGPDYEQYF TGTGCCAGCAGCGGGGGGGGGCCAGACTACGAGCAGTACTTC
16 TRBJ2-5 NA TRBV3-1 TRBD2 CASSQPGLAGSETQYF TGTGCCAGCAGCCAACCGGGACTAGCGGGCAGTGAGACCCAGTACTTC
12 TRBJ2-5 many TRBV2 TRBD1 CASDRAEETQYF TGTGCCAGCGACAGGGCAGAGGAGACCCAGTACTTC
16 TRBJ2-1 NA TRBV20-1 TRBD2 CSARDVGRASSDEQFF TGCAGTGCTAGAGATGTGGGGAGGGCCTCTTCCGATGAGCAGTTCTTC
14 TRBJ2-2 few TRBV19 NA CASSAGLNTGELFF TGTGCCAGTAGTGCAGGCCTGAACACCGGGGAGCTGTTTTTT
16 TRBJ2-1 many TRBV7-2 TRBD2 CASSLSGILSYNEQFF TGTGCCAGCAGCCTGAGCGGGATTCTCTCCTACAATGAGCAGTTCTTC
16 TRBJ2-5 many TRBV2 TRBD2 CASSEVLAGIQETQYF TGTGCCAGCAGTGAAGTTCTAGCGGGGATACAAGAGACCCAGTACTTC
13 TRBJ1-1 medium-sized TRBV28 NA CASSLNQWTEAFF TGTGCCAGCAGTTTAAATCAATGGACTGAAGCTTTCTTT
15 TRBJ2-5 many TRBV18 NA CASSPPTSRGETQYF TGTGCCAGCTCACCACCCACCAGTAGGGGTGAGACCCAGTACTTC
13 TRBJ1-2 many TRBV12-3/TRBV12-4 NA CASSAGTYKGYTF TGTGCCAGCAGTGCAGGGACCTACAAAGGCTACACCTTC
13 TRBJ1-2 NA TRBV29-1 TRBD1 CSAPLQGANGYTF TGCAGCGCCCCTCTACAGGGGGCGAATGGCTACACCTTC
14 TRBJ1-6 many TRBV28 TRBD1 CASRPGQDNSPLHF TGTGCCAGCAGACCCGGACAGGACAATTCACCCCTCCACTTT
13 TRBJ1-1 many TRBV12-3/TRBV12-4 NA CASSPRGSTEAFF TGTGCCAGCAGTCCACGGGGTAGCACTGAAGCTTTCTTT
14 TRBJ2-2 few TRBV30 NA CAWMNSLKTGELFF TGTGCCTGGATGAACTCCCTGAAAACCGGGGAGCTGTTTTTT
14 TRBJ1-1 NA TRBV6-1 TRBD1 CASSPTGQGTEAFF TGTGCCAGCAGTCCCACGGGACAGGGCACTGAAGCTTTCTTT
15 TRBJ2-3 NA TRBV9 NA CASSYSGASADTQYF TGTGCCAGCAGCTACTCAGGAGCGAGCGCAGATACGCAGTATTTT
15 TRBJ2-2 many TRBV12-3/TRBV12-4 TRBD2 CASSWREGSAGELFF TGTGCCAGCAGTTGGCGGGAGGGTAGCGCCGGGGAGCTGTTTTTT
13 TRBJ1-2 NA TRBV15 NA CATSSTEYYGYTF TGTGCCACCAGCTCGACAGAGTACTATGGCTACACCTTC
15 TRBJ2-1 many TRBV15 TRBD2 CATILSGRSYNEQFF TGTGCCACCATCCTAAGCGGGAGGAGCTACAATGAGCAGTTCTTC
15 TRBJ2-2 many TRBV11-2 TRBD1 CASQEGQGRGGELFF TGTGCCAGCCAAGAAGGACAGGGGCGAGGGGGGGAGCTGTTTTTT
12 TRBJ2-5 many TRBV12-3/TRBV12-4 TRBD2 CASSLAGGSQYF TGTGCCAGCAGTTTAGCGGGGGGGTCTCAGTACTTC
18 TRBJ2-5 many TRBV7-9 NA CASSLVVGIRDKQETQYF TGTGCCAGCAGCTTAGTCGTCGGGATTCGGGATAAGCAAGAGACCCAGTACTTC